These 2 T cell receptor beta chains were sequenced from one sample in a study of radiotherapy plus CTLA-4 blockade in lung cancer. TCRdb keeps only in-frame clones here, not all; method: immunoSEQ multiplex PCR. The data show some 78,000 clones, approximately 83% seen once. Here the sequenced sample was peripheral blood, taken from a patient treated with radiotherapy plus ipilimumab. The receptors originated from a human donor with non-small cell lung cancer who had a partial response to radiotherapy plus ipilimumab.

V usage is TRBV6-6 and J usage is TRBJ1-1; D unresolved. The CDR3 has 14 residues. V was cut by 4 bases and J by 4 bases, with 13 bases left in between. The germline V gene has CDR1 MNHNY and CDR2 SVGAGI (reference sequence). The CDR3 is CASSSVDWRTEAFF. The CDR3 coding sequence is TGTGCCAGCAGTTCAGTGGACTGGCGCACTGAAGCTTTCTTT.

CDR3 sequence reads: CASSYGSPGNTIYF. The CDR3 DNA follows: TGTGCCAGCAGTTACGGGAGCCCGGGAAACACCATATATTTT. This sequence joins TRBV6-6 and TRBJ1-3; D gene unclear. The CDR3 runs to 14 residues. Germline V gives CDR1 MNHNY, CDR2 SVGAGI (reference sequence). Trimming took off 2 bases at V and 4 bases at J, with 9 bases between the two ends.